Ten or more counts support the clone carrying this T cell receptor (beta chain). Its antigen is as yet unknown. Using 10%, 30% or 50% RNA, naive CD8 libraries were derived from approximately 22,000 to 940,000 sorted cells. The CD8+CD4-CCR7+CD45RA+ phenotype defined the sorted naive CD8 T cells. This CDR3 is built from 15 residues. V was cut by 5 bases and J by 4 bases, with 17 bases left in between. These data originate in a study of molecular identifiers for immune sequencing clone quantification. Notes on the study in general: A shared barcode on identical TCR molecules could lead to underestimated sizes for highly expanded clones.

Generation of bulk TCR libraries relied on previously described methods and listed TCR primers. TCRdb called the PCR reads again in MiXCR, with one record for every CDR3 protein. The top ten clones hold roughly 0.83% of a sample with about 640,000 distinct CDR3 sequences, 20% of them seen once. This receptor was taken from a human donor in good health. Some libraries in this study had Jurkat cell RNA spiked in. This chain uses TRBV12-3 or TRBV12-4 with TRBJ1-1; D call uncertain. Sequencing used naive CD8+ T cells from blood, with Jurkat cell RNA spiked in. Subset denoted: FACS-sorted CD8+CD4-CCR7+CD45RA+ naive T cells. CDR3 amino acids: CASSRLGVVGTEAFF. The CDR3 DNA reads as TGTGCCAGCAGTCGCCTTGGGGTTGTAGGCACTGAAGCTTTCTTT.